Listed below are T cell receptor beta chains from one sample, sequenced in a study of T cell repertoires in aging, cancer and after chemotherapy. TCRdb re-derived calls from the multiplex PCR reads in MiXCR, one entry per CDR3 protein. The table has several thousand distinct CDR3 sequences, around 25% seen once. Source material: blood. The receptors come from a human donor in good health. The donor label of this sample is uncertain. Both conserved end residues are part of each CDR3. D genes are given only for firm matches. Clone size appears in some rows only: once, few, many, or a class for an expanded clone.

clone_size: NA; v_call: TRBV6-2/TRBV6-3; j_call: TRBJ2-7; d_call: NA; cdr3_nt: TGTGCCAGCAGTTGGGGGGCGGGCGGCTACGAGCAGTACTTC; cdr3_aa: CASSWGAGGYEQYF
clone_size: NA; v_call: TRBV18; j_call: TRBJ1-2; d_call: NA; cdr3_nt: TGTGCCAGCTCACCGGAATTGACAGGAACTAACTATGGCTACACCTTC; cdr3_aa: CASSPELTGTNYGYTF
clone_size: NA; v_call: TRBV7-9; j_call: TRBJ2-3; d_call: NA; cdr3_nt: TGTGCCAGCAGCGCGGCCAGGGCTAGCACAGATACGCAGTATTTT; cdr3_aa: CASSAARASTDTQYF
clone_size: NA; v_call: TRBV5-6; j_call: TRBJ2-5; d_call: NA; cdr3_nt: TGTACCAGCAGCCCTCCCCTTGAAAGAGAGACCCAGTACTTC; cdr3_aa: CTSSPPLERETQYF
clone_size: few; v_call: TRBV20-1; j_call: TRBJ2-1; d_call: NA; cdr3_nt: TGCAGTGCTAGAGATCGGGAGTCAGGGGACTACAATGAGCAGTTCTTC; cdr3_aa: CSARDRESGDYNEQFF
clone_size: medium-sized; v_call: TRBV5-5; j_call: TRBJ1-2; d_call: NA; cdr3_nt: TGTGCCAGCAGCCCCTGGGCAGGGAGTCTCGGTAACTATGGCTACACCTTC; cdr3_aa: CASSPWAGSLGNYGYTF
clone_size: few; v_call: TRBV12-3/TRBV12-4; j_call: TRBJ2-5; d_call: TRBD2; cdr3_nt: TGTGCCAGCAGTTTGAGACTAGCGGGGGGTTACTTC; cdr3_aa: CASSLRLAGGYF
clone_size: NA; v_call: TRBV9; j_call: TRBJ1-4; d_call: NA; cdr3_nt: TGTGCCAGCAGCGCCCCGGGAGAAAATGAAAAACTGTTTTTT; cdr3_aa: CASSAPGENEKLFF
clone_size: NA; v_call: TRBV5-4; j_call: TRBJ2-7; d_call: TRBD2; cdr3_nt: TGTGCCAGCAGCCCACCCGGGACTAGTCGCTCCTACGAGCAGTACTTC; cdr3_aa: CASSPPGTSRSYEQYF
clone_size: few; v_call: TRBV15; j_call: TRBJ1-5; d_call: TRBD1; cdr3_nt: TGTGCCACCAGCAGAGTTGTGGGGACAGGGTCGCGTCAGCCCCAGCATTTT; cdr3_aa: CATSRVVGTGSRQPQHF
clone_size: NA; v_call: TRBV5-6; j_call: TRBJ1-5; d_call: NA; cdr3_nt: TGCGCCAGCAGCCCCTTAGGTTGGGGAAGGGGAGGATGGTATAGCAATCAGCCCCAGCATTTT; cdr3_aa: CASSPLGWGRGGWYSNQPQHF
clone_size: few; v_call: TRBV27; j_call: TRBJ2-7; d_call: NA; cdr3_nt: TGTGCCAGCAGAAAGCGGAGCCCTTACGAGCAGTACTTC; cdr3_aa: CASRKRSPYEQYF
clone_size: few; v_call: TRBV18; j_call: TRBJ1-2; d_call: TRBD1; cdr3_nt: TGTGCCAGCTCACCAATACCACCGGGACAGGGGACTTACTATGGCTACACCTTC; cdr3_aa: CASSPIPPGQGTYYGYTF
clone_size: medium-sized; v_call: TRBV27; j_call: TRBJ1-1; d_call: NA; cdr3_nt: TGTGCCAGCAGTGTATCCAGGAACACTGAAGCTTTCTTT; cdr3_aa: CASSVSRNTEAFF
clone_size: medium-sized; v_call: TRBV6-4; j_call: TRBJ2-2; d_call: TRBD1; cdr3_nt: TGTGCCAGCAGTGAAGGGGGCGACGGCGGGGAGCTGTTTTTT; cdr3_aa: CASSEGGDGGELFF
clone_size: NA; v_call: TRBV13; j_call: TRBJ2-7; d_call: TRBD2; cdr3_nt: TGTGCCAGCAGCCTCTGGGGACTAGCGGGAGGGGATGGCTCCTACGAGCAGTACTTC; cdr3_aa: CASSLWGLAGGDGSYEQYF
clone_size: medium-sized; v_call: TRBV27; j_call: TRBJ2-5; d_call: NA; cdr3_nt: TGTGCCAGCAGCATGGTGGGAGAGACCCAGTACTTC; cdr3_aa: CASSMVGETQYF
clone_size: medium-sized; v_call: TRBV12-3/TRBV12-4; j_call: TRBJ2-1; d_call: NA; cdr3_nt: TGTGCCAGCAGTCAAGGGACCCCCAATGAGCAGTTCTTC; cdr3_aa: CASSQGTPNEQFF
clone_size: few; v_call: TRBV5-1; j_call: TRBJ2-5; d_call: TRBD1; cdr3_nt: TGCGCCAGCAGTTCGGCCCAGGGACAGGAAGAGACCCAGTACTTC; cdr3_aa: CASSSAQGQEETQYF
clone_size: NA; v_call: TRBV28; j_call: TRBJ2-7; d_call: NA; cdr3_nt: TGTGCCAGCAGTTTATCCGGACTGATACGCTCCTACGAGCAGTACTTC; cdr3_aa: CASSLSGLIRSYEQYF
clone_size: medium-sized; v_call: TRBV19; j_call: TRBJ1-1; d_call: TRBD1; cdr3_nt: TGTGCCAGTAGTCCCTTTGGGACAGGTAATACTGAAGCTTTCTTT; cdr3_aa: CASSPFGTGNTEAFF
clone_size: NA; v_call: TRBV5-4; j_call: TRBJ2-1; d_call: TRBD2; cdr3_nt: TGTGCCAGCAGAAATCTAGCGGGGGGGCATAATGAGCAGTTCTTC; cdr3_aa: CASRNLAGGHNEQFF
clone_size: NA; v_call: TRBV11-2; j_call: TRBJ2-3; d_call: NA; cdr3_nt: TGTGCCAGCAGCTTTGGGGCCCGAACAGATACGCAGTATTTT; cdr3_aa: CASSFGARTDTQYF
clone_size: medium-sized; v_call: TRBV6-4; j_call: TRBJ2-1; d_call: NA; cdr3_nt: TGTGCCAGCAGTGACAGCGAGACCGATGAGCAGTTCTTC; cdr3_aa: CASSDSETDEQFF
clone_size: large; v_call: TRBV29-1; j_call: TRBJ2-5; d_call: TRBD2; cdr3_nt: TGCAGCGTTGAGACTAGCGGGATGTGGGCGACCCAGTACTTC; cdr3_aa: CSVETSGMWATQYF
clone_size: medium-sized; v_call: TRBV14; j_call: TRBJ2-3; d_call: NA; cdr3_nt: TGTGCCAGCAGCCAAGATGGGAGGGGGCTGCTGGGAGATACGCAGTATTTT; cdr3_aa: CASSQDGRGLLGDTQYF
clone_size: NA; v_call: TRBV6-4; j_call: TRBJ2-5; d_call: TRBD2; cdr3_nt: TGTGCCAGCAGTGACGGGACTAGCGGGGGGGCAGAGACCCAGTACTTC; cdr3_aa: CASSDGTSGGAETQYF
clone_size: NA; v_call: TRBV7-9; j_call: TRBJ2-1; d_call: TRBD2; cdr3_nt: TGTGCCAGCAGCTTAGTCGGGGGGACCTACAATGAGCAGTTCTTC; cdr3_aa: CASSLVGGTYNEQFF
clone_size: medium-sized; v_call: TRBV6-5; j_call: TRBJ2-3; d_call: NA; cdr3_nt: TGTGCCAGCAGTTACGCAGATACGCAGTATTTT; cdr3_aa: CASSYADTQYF
clone_size: NA; v_call: TRBV6-4; j_call: TRBJ2-1; d_call: NA; cdr3_nt: TGTGCCAGCAGTGCGGGATCGAACAATGAGCAGTTCTTC; cdr3_aa: CASSAGSNNEQFF
clone_size: NA; v_call: TRBV5-6; j_call: TRBJ1-2; d_call: NA; cdr3_nt: TGTGACAGCAGCTTGGAACAGTTTTATGGCTACACCTTC; cdr3_aa: CDSSLEQFYGYTF
clone_size: few; v_call: TRBV6-2/TRBV6-3; j_call: TRBJ2-3; d_call: TRBD2; cdr3_nt: TGTGCCAGCAGTTACTCACTAGCGGGAGGGCCAGATACGCAGTATTTT; cdr3_aa: CASSYSLAGGPDTQYF
clone_size: medium-sized; v_call: TRBV19; j_call: TRBJ1-5; d_call: NA; cdr3_nt: TGTGCCAGTACCCGGGGTCAGAGGGATAGCAATCAGCCCCAGCATTTT; cdr3_aa: CASTRGQRDSNQPQHF
clone_size: NA; v_call: TRBV11-2; j_call: TRBJ2-5; d_call: TRBD2; cdr3_nt: TGTGCCAGCAGCTTATGGCGGGGGGAGACCCAGTACTTC; cdr3_aa: CASSLWRGETQYF
clone_size: few; v_call: TRBV5-4; j_call: TRBJ1-1; d_call: TRBD1; cdr3_nt: TGTGCCAGCAGCTTGGGAGGGGGCGGCACTGAAGCTTTCTTT; cdr3_aa: CASSLGGGGTEAFF
clone_size: NA; v_call: TRBV7-3; j_call: TRBJ2-5; d_call: NA; cdr3_nt: TGTGCCAGCAGCCGGGTCGTTCAAGAGACCCAGTACTTC; cdr3_aa: CASSRVVQETQYF
clone_size: few; v_call: TRBV20-1; j_call: TRBJ1-5; d_call: NA; cdr3_nt: TGCAGTGCTAGAGATTTCCGGGGGGCGCGTCAGCCCCAGCATTTT; cdr3_aa: CSARDFRGARQPQHF
clone_size: large; v_call: TRBV29-1; j_call: TRBJ2-7; d_call: NA; cdr3_nt: TGCAGCGTTGCGCCGGGATCCTACGAGCAGTACTTC; cdr3_aa: CSVAPGSYEQYF
clone_size: NA; v_call: TRBV6-5; j_call: TRBJ1-2; d_call: NA; cdr3_nt: TGTGCCAGCAGTTACCGGGGGGCGTGGACCTATGGCTACACCTTC; cdr3_aa: CASSYRGAWTYGYTF
clone_size: few; v_call: TRBV6-5; j_call: TRBJ2-7; d_call: NA; cdr3_nt: TGTGCCAGCAGTCCGGCTCTGACAGGATCCCACGAGCAGTACTTC; cdr3_aa: CASSPALTGSHEQYF
clone_size: medium-sized; v_call: TRBV19; j_call: TRBJ2-3; d_call: NA; cdr3_nt: TGTGCCAGTAGTATAGGGAGGGGAGATACGCAGTATTTT; cdr3_aa: CASSIGRGDTQYF
clone_size: few; v_call: TRBV14; j_call: TRBJ2-3; d_call: NA; cdr3_nt: TGTGCCAGCAGCCCCCCGTCGCCAGGGACGCAGTATTTT; cdr3_aa: CASSPPSPGTQYF
clone_size: few; v_call: TRBV7-6; j_call: TRBJ2-7; d_call: NA; cdr3_nt: TGTGCCAGCAGCTTAGGTGGGTCTCCGATCCAGTACTTC; cdr3_aa: CASSLGGSPIQYF
clone_size: NA; v_call: TRBV10-3; j_call: TRBJ1-5; d_call: NA; cdr3_nt: TGTGCCATCAGTGGGGATCCGACAGGAGGGGACTCGGCCGTCAATCAGCCCCAGCATTTT; cdr3_aa: CAISGDPTGGDSAVNQPQHF
clone_size: medium-sized; v_call: TRBV7-9; j_call: TRBJ2-3; d_call: TRBD2; cdr3_nt: TGTGCCAGCAGCTTACTAGCGGGAGCAATAGATACGCAGTATTTT; cdr3_aa: CASSLLAGAIDTQYF